Following are 10 T cell receptor beta chains from one sample sequenced in a study of CD8 T cells in ankylosing spondylitis. TCRdb called the 5' RACE reads again in MiXCR, with one record for every CDR3 protein. Among around 250,000 distinct CDR3 sequences listed, around a tenth were seen once. Sequences were obtained from blood, either unsorted or a sorted T cell fraction (not recorded which). The receptors derive from a male donor with ankylosing spondylitis or in good health (not recorded which).

This clonotype was seen many times. The V gene is TRBV12-3 or TRBV12-4, the J gene TRBJ1-1; D not resolved. This CDR3 is 14 amino acids long. V shed 3 bases and J shed 6 bases, with 14 bases lying between them. The CDR3 sequence: CASSLAAVVSEAFF. CDR3 DNA: TGTGCCAGCAGTTTGGCGGCCGTGGTCTCTGAAGCTTTCTTT.

The rearrangement uses TRBV5-5 and TRBJ2-7; 11 bases match TRBD1. Germline-derived CDR1 and CDR2 are SGHKS and YYEKEE (reference sequence). This CDR3 comprises 18 residues. Trimming removed 0 bases from V and 0 bases from J; junction bases left unmatched: 8. The CDR3 loop is CASSLEMLGTGGSYEQYF. The CDR3 bases are TGTGCCAGCAGCTTGGAAATGCTCGGGACAGGGGGCTCCTACGAGCAGTACTTC.

This clonotype was observed a handful of times. This chain connects TRBV28 to TRBJ2-2, with D unresolved. The V gene's germline CDR1 is MDHEN and CDR2 SYDVKM. The CDR3 sequence is 12 residues long. V was clipped by 5 bases and J by 6 bases, with 7 bases between them. The CDR3 protein is CASSALAGELFF. Written as DNA, the CDR3 is TGTGCCAGCAGTGCCTTAGCCGGGGAGCTGTTTTTT.

This clonotype was recorded at least ten times. Germline is not matched at one junction end, which may reflect a read error. The chain links TRBV12-3 or TRBV12-4 to TRBJ1-1; a weak D match, TRBD1 (5 bases). This CDR3 is 14 amino acids long. This CDR3 reads CASSLGTGNTEAFF. The CDR3 nucleotides are TGCGCCAGCAGCTTGGGTACAGGGAACACTGAAGCTTTCTTT.

The table lists this clonotype with many counts. This rearrangement joins TRBV9 to TRBJ2-7; possible D gene TRBD2, 5 bases. V was shortened by 0 bases and J by 2 bases, with 12 bases between the two germline ends. The CDR3 loop spans 15 amino acids. The germline CDR1 and CDR2 sequences are SGDLS and YYNGEE. The chain's CDR3 is CASSVGSGRAYEQYF. The CDR3 DNA follows: TGTGCCAGCAGCGTAGGCTCGGGGAGAGCCTACGAGCAGTACTTC.

This clonotype has a count of ten or more. The chain links TRBV12-3 or TRBV12-4 to TRBJ2-7; D is possibly TRBD2 (6 bases). The CDR3 covers 14 residues. The ends were cut back, 2 bases at V and 4 bases at J, with 12 bases in the middle. Here the CDR3 DNA reads TGTGCCAGCAGTTTACTTGGAGGGCGATACGAGCAGTACTTC. Encoded protein: CASSLLGGRYEQYF.

This clonotype was counted a few times. The J gene is TRBJ2-2, the V gene TRBV3-1; 7 bases are shared with TRBD2. V lost 0 bases, J lost 6 bases, and 7 bases stayed unmatched. CDR1 and CDR2 (germline): LGHDT, YNNKEL (reference sequence). This CDR3 region has 16 residues. Here the CDR3 DNA reads TGTGCCAGCAGCCAAGACCTGGCGGGAGTAGCCGGGGAGCTGTTTTTT. This translates into CASSQDLAGVAGELFF.

This clonotype was seen at least ten times. J is TRBJ1-1 and V is TRBV5-1; D is unclear. Per germline, CDR1 SGHRS and CDR2 YFSETQ. V lost 0 bases and J lost 0, with 9 bases in between. The CDR3 contains 15 residues. In DNA, the CDR3 is TGCGCCAGCAGCTTGGAAACTGCCATGAACACTGAAGCTTTCTTT. This codes for CASSLETAMNTEAFF.

This clonotype was counted ten times or more. The rearrangement uses TRBV12-3 or TRBV12-4 and TRBJ1-5, with 8 bases that match TRBD1. With V trimmed by 5 bases and J by 1 base, 4 bases remained unmatched. This CDR3 spans 15 amino acids. The CDR3 loop is CASSLAGGSNQPQHF. The DNA for the CDR3 is TGTGCCAGCAGTCTCGCAGGGGGCAGCAATCAGCCCCAGCATTTT.

This chain links TRBV12-3 or TRBV12-4 with TRBJ1-1; no clear D gene. V shed 4 bases and J shed 1 base, with 10 bases lying between them. The CDR3 contains 14 residues. The CDR3 nucleotides are TGTGCCAGCAGTTCTGTTTTAGGGAACACTGAAGCTTTCTTT. It is translated as CASSSVLGNTEAFF.